This T cell receptor beta chain was recovered during a study of shared clonotypes between healthy human individuals. Findings and caveats of the study: The study sampled only blood, and tissue repertoires likely differ.

Sequencing was performed with immunoSEQ multiplex PCR; in TCRdb, only in-frame clones are kept and a portion is missing. The table lists hundreds of thousands of clones, more than 75% of them singletons. Trimming stripped 2 bases from V and 6 bases from J, with 7 bases between. Germline lookup yields CDR1 MDHEN and CDR2 SYDVKM. CDR3 size: 12 residues. This clone was recorded many times. Its antigen is not known. The receptor's source is a woman aged 40 to 49 in good health. Some clones in this sample may be carry-over from other donors' samples. The chain joins TRBV28 to TRBJ1-1; D unresolved. Specimen: PBMCs. The CDR3 region has the DNA TGTGCCAGCAGTTTAACTGGGGCTGAAGCTTTCTTT. Translated: CASSLTGAEAFF. The full variable domain, its missing parts supplied by reference TRBV28 and TRBJ1-1, is DVKVTQSSRYLVKRTGEKVFLECVQDMDHENMFWYRQDPGLGLRLIYFSYDVKMKEKGDIPEGYSVSREKKERFSLILESASTNQTSMYLCASSLTGAEAFFGQGTRLTVV.